The 14 T cell receptor beta chains given below trace back to one sample, sequenced in a study of shared clonotypes between healthy human individuals. Assay: immunoSEQ multiplex PCR; the TCRdb copy retains only in-frame clones and omits some. The sample yields 2.3 million or so clones, over 85% seen once. Sequencing used naive CD4+ T cells from PBMCs. Subset defined: CD45RA+ positively selected. All receptors derive from a man aged 18 to 29 in good health. Some clones in this sample may be carry-over from other donors' samples.

Points on this clone: The junction shows a germline mismatch at one end, possibly a read error. The chain couples TRBV28 to TRBJ2-1; the D is unclear. Germline CDR1 and CDR2: MDHEN and SYDVKM. This CDR3 has 11 residues. CDR3 in amino acids: CATLRASDHIF. For the CDR3, the DNA is TGTGCCACGCTGAGAGCCTCAGATCATATCTTC. Drawing the rest from reference TRBV28 and TRBJ2-1, the complete variable domain is DVKVTQSSRYLVKRTGEKVFLECVQDMDHENMFWYRQDPGLGLRLIYFSYDVKMKEKGDIPEGYSVSREKKERFSLILESASTNQTSMYLCATLRASDHIFGPGTRLTVL.

This clone was counted once. The sample contains more than one DNA sequence encoding this CDR3. V usage is TRBV5-1 and J usage is TRBJ1-4; no definite D call. The CDR3 runs to 15 residues. The germline V gene has CDR1 SGHRS and CDR2 YFSETQ. Trimming took 0 bases from V and 0 from J, leaving 6 bases between them. The CDR3, as DNA: TGCGCCAGCAGCTTGGCGGGTGCAACTAATGAAAAACTGTTTTTT. Protein product: CASSLAGATNEKLFF.

V is TRBV28 and J is TRBJ2-5, with 9 bases fitting TRBD1. The CDR3 totals 15 residues. V shed 5 bases, J shed 6 bases, and the junction held 10 bases outside the gene matches. CDR1 is MDHEN and CDR2 is SYDVKM in the germline V gene. The CDR3 DNA is TGTGCCAGCAGTCCCCCTCGGACAGGGGTCAAGACCCAGTACTTC. Translation: CASSPPRTGVKTQYF.

The chain uses TRBV28 and TRBJ2-3; D unresolved. This CDR3 is built from 17 residues. Germline V gene data show CDR1 as MDHEN and CDR2 as SYDVKM. V lost 6 bases and J 5 bases, leaving 24 bases between the germline ends. The CDR3 is CASSPPDWTGREDTQYF. CDR3 nucleotide sequence: TGTGCCAGCAGCCCCCCCGATTGGACGGGTAGAGAAGATACGCAGTATTTT.

This rearrangement joins TRBV30 to TRBJ1-2; tentative D call: TRBD1 (6 bases). Per germline, CDR1 GTSNPN and CDR2 SVGIG (reference sequence). The CDR3 totals 14 residues. Trimming shortened V by 0 bases and J by 3 bases, and 11 bases separated the two germline ends. The CDR3 DNA sequence: TGTGCCTGGAGTGTCGGCGGACAGTACTATGGCTACACCTTC. It codes for CAWSVGGQYYGYTF.

J is TRBJ2-7 and V is TRBV11-2; D is undetermined. V was cut by 5 bases and J by 5 bases, with 10 bases left in between. Looked up from germline, CDR1 is SGHAT and CDR2 is FQNNGV. The CDR3 is 12 residues long. The CDR3 region is CASSLLRDEQYF. The CDR3 region has the DNA TGTGCCAGCAGCCTCCTAAGGGACGAGCAGTACTTC.

The CDR3 protein is CASRGVWGNQPQHF. The CDR3 DNA reads TGTGCCAGCAGGGGGGTGTGGGGAAATCAGCCCCAGCATTTT. This sequence joins TRBV27 and TRBJ1-5, with D perhaps TRBD1 (5 bases). CDR3 length: 14 amino acids. Looked up from germline, CDR1 is MNHEY and CDR2 is SMNVEV (reference sequence). With 6 bases removed from V and 4 bases from J, the gap between germline ends came to 13 bases.

This clone was observed once. The V and J genes are TRBV10-1 and TRBJ2-5; no clear D gene. The CDR3 runs to 13 residues. V dropped 3 bases and J dropped 5 bases, with 10 bases sitting between them. Germline V lookup: CDR1 WNHNN, CDR2 SYGVQD (reference sequence). In DNA form, the CDR3 reads TGCGCCAGCAGTGATGCGGCTAGTGAGACCCAGTACTTC. Translating it yields CASSDAASETQYF.

The chain combines TRBV5-4 with TRBJ2-7, with D tentatively TRBD2 (5 bases). V was shortened by 0 bases and J by 3 bases, with 16 bases between the two germline ends. Germline assignment: CDR1 SGHNT and CDR2 YYREEE (reference sequence). This CDR3 is built from 16 residues. CDR3 in amino acids: CASSLDGGRAGYEQYF. The CDR3 DNA is TGTGCCAGCAGCTTGGATGGTGGGCGGGCGGGCTACGAGCAGTACTTC.

The chain recombines TRBV28 with TRBJ2-2, with D perhaps matching TRBD1 (8 bases). The CDR3 loop spans 16 amino acids. The V end lost 7 bases, the J end lost 8 bases, and 23 bases lay between the germline ends. CDR1 and CDR2 (germline): MDHEN, SYDVKM. CDR3 region: CASKNRQGPGGGELFF. CDR3 nucleotides: TGTGCCAGCAAGAATCGACAGGGGCCGGGAGGAGGGGAGCTGTTTTTT.

The V and J genes are TRBV7-6 and TRBJ2-5; D remains unclear. Germline lookup yields CDR1 SGHVS and CDR2 FNYEAQ. Trimming cost V 2 bases and J 3 bases, with 16 bases left between them. This CDR3 region has 16 residues. CDR3 loop: CASSLLGSAVKETQYF. In DNA, the CDR3 is TGTGCCAGCAGCTTACTGGGGTCAGCCGTAAAAGAGACCCAGTACTTC.

The gene calls are TRBV27 and TRBJ2-7, with 10 bases matching TRBD1. Germline-derived CDR1 and CDR2 are MNHEY and SMNVEV (reference sequence). This CDR3 region has 16 residues. Trimming at V came to 10 bases and at J to 3 bases, leaving 15 bases not matched to a gene. The CDR3 here is CATRQGASDWDYEQYF. CDR3 nucleotide sequence: TGTGCCACCCGACAGGGGGCGTCGGACTGGGACTACGAGCAGTACTTC.

Of note for this clone: The sample carries other DNA sequences with the same CDR3. The rearrangement joins TRBV5-1 to TRBJ2-7; 12 nucleotides line up with TRBD1. This CDR3 region has 14 residues. V shed 2 bases and J 7 bases; nucleotides not matched to a gene: 4. Germline-derived CDR1 and CDR2 are SGHRS and YFSETQ. DNA for the CDR3: TGCGCCAGCAGCTTAGGGACAGGGGGCCGGGAGCAGTACTTC. Amino acid sequence: CASSLGTGGREQYF.

This clone came up once. The chain recombines TRBV7-4 with TRBJ2-7; 7 nucleotides line up with TRBD1. The CDR3 covers 15 residues. Germline CDR1 and CDR2: SGHVT and SQSDAQ. With 3 bases clipped from V and 3 bases from J, the junction kept 8 bases outside the gene matches. This CDR3 reads CASSFFRDRDYEQYF. The DNA of the CDR3 is TGTGCCAGCAGCTTTTTCCGAGACAGGGACTACGAGCAGTACTTC.